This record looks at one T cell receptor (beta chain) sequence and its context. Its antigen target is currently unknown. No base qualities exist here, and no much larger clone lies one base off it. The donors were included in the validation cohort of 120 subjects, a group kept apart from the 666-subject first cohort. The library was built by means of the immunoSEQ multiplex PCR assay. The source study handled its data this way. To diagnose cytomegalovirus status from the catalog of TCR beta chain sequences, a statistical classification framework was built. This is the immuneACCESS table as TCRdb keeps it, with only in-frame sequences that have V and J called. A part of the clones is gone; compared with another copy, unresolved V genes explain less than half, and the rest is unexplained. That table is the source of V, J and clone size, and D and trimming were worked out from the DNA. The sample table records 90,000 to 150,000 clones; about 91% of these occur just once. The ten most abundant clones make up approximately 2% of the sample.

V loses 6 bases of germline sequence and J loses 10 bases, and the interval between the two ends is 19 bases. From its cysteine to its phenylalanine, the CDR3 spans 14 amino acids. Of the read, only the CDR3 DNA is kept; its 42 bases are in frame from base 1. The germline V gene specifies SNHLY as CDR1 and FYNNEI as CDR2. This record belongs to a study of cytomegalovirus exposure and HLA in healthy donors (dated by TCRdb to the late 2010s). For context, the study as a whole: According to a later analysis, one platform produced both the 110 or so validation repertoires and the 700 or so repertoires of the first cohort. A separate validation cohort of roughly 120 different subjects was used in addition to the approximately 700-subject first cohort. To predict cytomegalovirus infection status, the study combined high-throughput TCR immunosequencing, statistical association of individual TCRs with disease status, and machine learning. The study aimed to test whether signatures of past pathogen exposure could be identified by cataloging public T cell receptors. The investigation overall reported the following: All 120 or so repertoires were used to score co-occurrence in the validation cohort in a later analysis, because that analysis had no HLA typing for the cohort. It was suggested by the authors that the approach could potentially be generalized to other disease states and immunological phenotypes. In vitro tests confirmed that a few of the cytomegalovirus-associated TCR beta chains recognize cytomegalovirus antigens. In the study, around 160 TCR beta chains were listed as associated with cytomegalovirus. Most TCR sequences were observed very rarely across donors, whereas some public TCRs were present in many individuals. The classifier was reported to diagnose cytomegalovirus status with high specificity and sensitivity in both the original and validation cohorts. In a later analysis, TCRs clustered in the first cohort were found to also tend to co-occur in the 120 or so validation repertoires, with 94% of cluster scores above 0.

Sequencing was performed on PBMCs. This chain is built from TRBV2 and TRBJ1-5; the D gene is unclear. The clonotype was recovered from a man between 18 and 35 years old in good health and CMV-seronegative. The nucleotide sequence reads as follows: TGTGCCAGCAGAGGAAATTTTCCCGCAGGACCCCAGCATTTT. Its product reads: CASRGNFPAGPQHF.